Shown below are 17 T cell receptor beta chains from a single sample sequenced in a study of T cell responses to AZD1222 COVID-19 vaccine. Here immunoSEQ multiplex PCR was the method, and the copy in TCRdb shows in-frame clones only, minus some. The sample carries about 140,000 clones, about 86% recorded once. The starting material was peripheral blood, obtained 28 days after the second AZD1222 dose. These receptors all come from an adult who received the AZD1222 COVID-19 vaccine.

This chain connects TRBV10-2 to TRBJ2-7; 7 nucleotides agree with TRBD2. In germline, CDR1 is WSHSY, CDR2 SAAADI. After removal of 4 bases from V and 4 bases from J, the junction contained 4 bases not matched to a gene. This CDR3 has 13 residues. The CDR3 loop reads CASSVRGGYEQYF. In DNA, the CDR3 is TGCGCCAGCAGTGTCCGCGGGGGATACGAGCAGTACTTC.

Regarding this clone: Other DNA variants within this sample encode the same CDR3. This chain connects TRBV7-9 to TRBJ2-3; possible D gene TRBD2, 6 bases. CDR3 length: 14 amino acids. Trimming took off 3 bases at V and 0 bases at J, with 7 bases between the two ends. From germline, CDR1 is SEHNR and CDR2 FQNEAQ (reference sequence). In DNA, the CDR3 is TGTGCCAGCAGCTTTAGCGGAAGCACAGATACGCAGTATTTT. This codes for CASSFSGSTDTQYF.

A single count supports this clone. The V and J genes are TRBV5-6 and TRBJ2-2, with D perhaps matching TRBD1 (7 bases). From germline, CDR1 is SGHDT and CDR2 YYEEEE. V lost 6 bases, J lost 9 bases, and 12 bases lay in between. CDR3 length equals 12 residues. CDR3 in DNA: TGTGCCAGCATAGGAGGGGGCCGGGAGCTGTTTTTT. Its protein is CASIGGGRELFF.

The rearrangement joins TRBV30 to TRBJ1-2; no clear D gene. Germline CDR1 and CDR2: GTSNPN and SVGIG (reference sequence). V was clipped by 2 bases and J by 7 bases, with 11 bases between them. The CDR3 extends over 12 amino acids. CDR3 sequence reads: CAWSIQSGGYTF. The CDR3 coding sequence is TGTGCCTGGAGTATACAGTCGGGTGGCTACACCTTC.

This clone has just one count. This chain's CDR3 is CASSQVGRENYGYTF. For the CDR3, the DNA is TGTGCCAGCAGCCAAGTTGGTAGGGAGAACTATGGCTACACCTTC. The chain combines TRBV14 with TRBJ1-2; no clear D gene. CDR3 length: 15 residues. From germline, CDR1 is SGHDN and CDR2 FVKESK. The V and J ends lost 1 base and 2 bases respectively, with 11 bases between them.

The V and J genes are TRBV4-2 and TRBJ2-7, with a tentative D call TRBD2 (5 bases). The CDR3 loop spans 17 amino acids. V lost 1 base, J lost 2 bases, and 18 bases lay in between. Germline CDR1 reads LGHNA; CDR2 reads YNFKEQ. The DNA for the CDR3 is TGTGCCAGCAGCCAAGGAAACGGCGGGTTCGGGGCCTACGAGCAGTACTTC. Translating gives CASSQGNGGFGAYEQYF.

The chain couples TRBV7-2 to TRBJ1-1, with no clear D. CDR3 size: 13 residues. The V and J ends lost 5 bases and 4 bases respectively, with 11 bases between them. CDR1 is SGHTA and CDR2 is FQGNSA in the germline V gene. CDR3 sequence (DNA): TGTGCCAGCAGCCTGACGGAGGCCACTGAAGCTTTCTTT. Amino acids: CASSLTEATEAFF.

This clone was counted a single time. One junction end does not reproduce the germline sequence, and a read error may be involved. This chain links TRBV10-3 with TRBJ1-2, with 12 bases matching TRBD1. The CDR3 runs 18 residues. Germline-derived CDR1 and CDR2 are ENHRY and SYGVKD. This chain's CDR3 is CAISESMGQGAFNHGYTF. CDR3 sequence (DNA): TGTGCCATCAGTGAGTCGATGGGACAGGGGGCATTTAACCATGGCTACACCTTC.

The chain has TRBV5-6 and TRBJ1-4; a possible D gene is TRBD1 (6 bases). Trimming shortened V by 2 bases and J by 0 bases, and 20 bases separated the two germline ends. The CDR3 covers 19 residues. Germline assignment: CDR1 SGHDT and CDR2 YYEEEE. CDR3: CASSFVSPVGAATNEKLFF. The CDR3 DNA sequence: TGTGCCAGCAGCTTTGTATCTCCTGTGGGGGCTGCAACTAATGAAAAACTGTTTTTT.

The chain couples TRBV19 to TRBJ1-2, with 9 bases lining up with TRBD1. Germline V gene lookup returns CDR1 LNHDA and CDR2 SQIVND (reference sequence). V lost 5 bases to trimming and J lost 4 bases; unmatched junction nucleotides: 5. This CDR3 comprises 14 residues. In DNA form, the CDR3 reads TGTGCCAGTAGTTTGGGACAGGGAAGCTATGGCTACACCTTC. This translates into CASSLGQGSYGYTF.

The rearrangement links TRBV5-8 to TRBJ1-1; D is unclear. V lost 0 bases, J lost 3 bases, and 6 bases lay in between. This CDR3 is built from 13 residues. Germline V gives CDR1 SGHTS, CDR2 YDEGEE. Written as DNA, the CDR3 is TGTGCCAGCAGCTTGGACAGCGACACTGAAGCTTTCTTT. Its protein product is CASSLDSDTEAFF.

The chain links TRBV18 to TRBJ1-6; 7 bases agree with TRBD1. The CDR3 loop spans 15 amino acids. CDR1 KGHSH and CDR2 LQKENI come from the germline V gene. J gave up 7 bases and V 4 bases, and 7 bases lay outside the gene matches. The CDR3 DNA follows: TGTGCCAGCTCACAGGGACAGACCATGAATTCACCCCTCCACTTT. Encoded protein: CASSQGQTMNSPLHF. The full variable domain, completed using reference TRBV18 and TRBJ1-6, is NAGVMQNPRHLVRRRGQEARLRCSPMKGHSHVYWYRQLPEEGLKFMVYLQKENIIDESGMPKERFSAEFPKEGPSILRIQQVVRGDSAAYFCASSQGQTMNSPLHFGNGTRLTVT.

Comment on this clone: The same CDR3 arises from other DNA sequences in this sample as well. J is TRBJ2-5 and V is TRBV18; no firm D call. The CDR3 consists of 12 residues. The ends were cut back, 3 bases at V and 5 bases at J, with 7 bases in the middle. Germline CDR1 KGHSH, CDR2 LQKENI. Here the CDR3 reads CASSPVGETQYF. The CDR3 coding sequence is TGTGCCAGCTCACCGGTGGGGGAGACCCAGTACTTC.

The chain joins TRBV18 to TRBJ2-3; weak D call: TRBD2 (6 bases). Per germline, CDR1 KGHSH and CDR2 LQKENI. The V gene lost 3 bases and the J gene lost 3 bases, with 7 bases spanning the gap. This CDR3 is 13 amino acids long. The CDR3 DNA sequence: TGTGCCAGCTCACCGGAGGGGACAGATACGCAGTATTTT. Its translation is CASSPEGTDTQYF.

The chain employs TRBV19 and TRBJ1-6, with a possible D match to TRBD1 (5 bases). This CDR3 spans 14 amino acids. Germline V gene lookup returns CDR1 LNHDA and CDR2 SQIVND (reference sequence). V lost 9 bases and J 5 bases, leaving 14 bases between the germline ends. The DNA for the CDR3 is TGTGCCAGCTCCCCGGGGACCGATAATTCACCCCTCCACTTT. This sequence encodes CASSPGTDNSPLHF.

This chain connects TRBV21-1 to TRBJ2-1. TRBV21-1 is a known pseudogene. The CDR3 length is 14 residues. CDR3 in DNA: TGTGCCAGCATTGACCCCTCAAACCTCAATGAGCAGTTCTTC. This gives the protein CASIDPSNLNEQFF.

The chain carries TRBV7-2 and TRBJ1-2; 7 bases map to TRBD1. V dropped 5 bases and J dropped 7; count of bases not matched to a gene: 7. Germline V gene data show CDR1 as SGHTA and CDR2 as FQGNSA. This CDR3 region has 13 residues. Here the CDR3 DNA reads TGTGCCAGCAGCCTAGGGACAGCGATTGGCTACACCTTC. Encoded protein: CASSLGTAIGYTF.